The text below deals with one TCR beta chain. No antigen is known for it. The sample belongs to a study of OX40 agonist ivuxolimab in advanced cancers. The CDR3 length is 14 residues. The V gene lost 1 base and the J gene lost 3 bases, with 10 bases spanning the gap. Germline V gene lookup returns CDR1 LNHDA and CDR2 SQIVND (reference sequence). Generated by immunoSEQ multiplex PCR, the TCRdb table keeps only in-frame clones and is missing some. The sample has tens of thousands of clones; 86% are singletons. Notes on the study in general: The study did not work out the antigen specificity of the expanded peripheral T cells.

The receptor comes from an adult with an advanced solid tumor such as melanoma, head and neck, liver or kidney cancer. This sample comprised CD4+ or CD8+ T cells sorted from blood, obtained in a trial of the OX40 agonist ivuxolimab. This chain links TRBV19 with TRBJ2-7; D is undetermined. The CDR3 sequence: CASSIATHGYEQYF. The CDR3 coding sequence is TGTGCCAGTAGTATAGCCACTCACGGCTACGAGCAGTACTTC.